This T cell receptor beta chain appears in the sequencing data of a study of T cells in Graves' hyperthyroidism and ophthalmopathy. The germline V gene encodes CDR1 SQVTM and CDR2 ANQGSEA. The CDR3 has 13 residues. V shed 7 bases and J shed 1 base, with 13 bases lying between them. Authors of the study amplified TCR beta CDR3 regions from RNA transcripts. Primed by the HTBI set, a first-round RT-PCR was run on the TCR CDR3. In TCRdb, the multiplex PCR reads were re-called with MiXCR into one record per CDR3 protein. The table records approximately 330,000 distinct CDR3 sequences, 18% of them present only once.

The sequence came from a woman between 45 and 60 years old with Graves' hyperthyroidism. The sequenced material came from blood. The V call is TRBV29-1, the J call TRBJ1-1; weak D call: TRBD1 (5 bases). CDR3 residues: CSAKRQTNTEAFF. The CDR3, as DNA: TGCAGCGCTAAGAGACAGACGAACACTGAAGCTTTCTTT.